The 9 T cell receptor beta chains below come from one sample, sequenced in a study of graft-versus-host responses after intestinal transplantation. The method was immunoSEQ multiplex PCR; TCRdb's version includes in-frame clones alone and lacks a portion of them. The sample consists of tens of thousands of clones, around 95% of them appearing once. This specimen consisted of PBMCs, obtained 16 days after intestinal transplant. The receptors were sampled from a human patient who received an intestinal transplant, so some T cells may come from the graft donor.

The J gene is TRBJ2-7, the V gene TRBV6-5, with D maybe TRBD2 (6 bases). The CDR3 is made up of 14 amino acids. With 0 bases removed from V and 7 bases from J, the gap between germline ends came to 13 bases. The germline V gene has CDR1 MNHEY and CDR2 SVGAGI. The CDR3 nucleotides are TGTGCCAGCAGTTACTCCCCCGGGAGCCGAGAGCAGTACTTC. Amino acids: CASSYSPGSREQYF.

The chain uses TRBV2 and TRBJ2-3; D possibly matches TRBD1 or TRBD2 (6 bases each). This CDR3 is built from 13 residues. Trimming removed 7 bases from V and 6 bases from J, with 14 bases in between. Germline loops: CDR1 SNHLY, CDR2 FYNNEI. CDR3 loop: CASNEGGPDTQYF. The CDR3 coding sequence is TGTGCCAGCAACGAGGGGGGCCCGGATACGCAGTATTTT.

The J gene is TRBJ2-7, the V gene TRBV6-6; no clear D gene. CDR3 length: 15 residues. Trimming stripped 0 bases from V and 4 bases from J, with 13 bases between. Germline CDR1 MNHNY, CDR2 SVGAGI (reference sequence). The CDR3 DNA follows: TGTGCCAGCAGTTACTCCCTAGGGCGCTATTACGAGCAGTACTTC. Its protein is CASSYSLGRYYEQYF.

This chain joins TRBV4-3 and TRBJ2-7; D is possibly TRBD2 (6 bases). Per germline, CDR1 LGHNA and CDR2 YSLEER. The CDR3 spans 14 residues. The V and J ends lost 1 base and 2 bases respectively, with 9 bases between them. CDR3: CASSQGRDTYEQYF. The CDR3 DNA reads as TGCGCCAGCAGCCAAGGGCGGGATACCTACGAGCAGTACTTC.

The CDR3 DNA reads TGTGCCAGCAGCAACCTGGCGAACCTTAACTATGGCTACACCTTC. Amino acid sequence: CASSNLANLNYGYTF. The genes are TRBV21-1 and TRBJ1-2. TRBV21-1 is labeled a pseudogene. The CDR3 has 15 residues.

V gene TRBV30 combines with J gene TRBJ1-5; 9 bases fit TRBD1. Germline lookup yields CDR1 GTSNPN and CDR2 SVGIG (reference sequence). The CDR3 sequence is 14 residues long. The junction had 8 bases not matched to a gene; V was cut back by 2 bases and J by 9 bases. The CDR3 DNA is TGTGCCTGGAGTAAAGGACAGGGGCGATGGCCCCAGCATTTT. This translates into CAWSKGQGRWPQHF.

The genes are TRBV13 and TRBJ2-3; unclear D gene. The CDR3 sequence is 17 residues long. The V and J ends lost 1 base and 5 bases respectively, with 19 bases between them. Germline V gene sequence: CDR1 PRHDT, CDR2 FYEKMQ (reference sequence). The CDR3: CASSLVGKGRSRDTQYF. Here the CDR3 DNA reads TGTGCCAGCAGCTTAGTCGGCAAAGGGCGTTCGAGAGATACGCAGTATTTT.

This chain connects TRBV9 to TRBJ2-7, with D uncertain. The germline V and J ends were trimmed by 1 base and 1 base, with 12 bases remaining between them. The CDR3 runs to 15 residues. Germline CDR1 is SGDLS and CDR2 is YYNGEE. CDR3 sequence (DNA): TGTGCCAGCAGCGTATATTCAGCCGGTTCCTACGAGCAGTACTTC. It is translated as CASSVYSAGSYEQYF.

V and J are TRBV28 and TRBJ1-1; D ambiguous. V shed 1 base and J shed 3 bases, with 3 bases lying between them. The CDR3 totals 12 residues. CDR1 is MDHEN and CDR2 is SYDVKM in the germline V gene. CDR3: CASSLLDTEAFF. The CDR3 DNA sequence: TGTGCCAGCAGTTTATTGGACACTGAAGCTTTCTTT. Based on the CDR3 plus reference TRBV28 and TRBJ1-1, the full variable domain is DVKVTQSSRYLVKRTGEKVFLECVQDMDHENMFWYRQDPGLGLRLIYFSYDVKMKEKGDIPEGYSVSREKKERFSLILESASTNQTSMYLCASSLLDTEAFFGQGTRLTVV.